Listed below are T cell receptor beta chains from one sample, sequenced in a study of blood T cell repertoires in COVID-19. Some clones are missing from TCRdb's copy, which holds only in-frame ones; the method was immunoSEQ multiplex PCR. This sample has hundreds of thousands of clones, with roughly 87% found just once. The source material was peripheral blood. The receptor source for this set is a man in his late teens or twenties with active or convalescent COVID-19. Each CDR3 is given without its conserved first and last residue.

V	J	CDR3
TRBV12-3/TRBV12-4	TRBJ2-7	ASTPSYEQY
TRBV28	TRBJ2-2	ASSLSGYGELF
TRBV11-2	TRBJ1-1	ASSAYGGRSEGTEAF
TRBV11-2	TRBJ1-4	ASSPWTGMDEKLF
TRBV5-1	TRBJ1-4	ASSPDPSGEKLF
TRBV6-1	TRBJ2-3	ASSGFIAGGGDTQY
TRBV28	TRBJ2-7	ASRHQIGTISEQY
TRBV6-2/TRBV6-3	TRBJ1-1	ASSGLLHSPFGNTEAF
TRBV28	TRBJ1-3	ASSLGAGGNTIY
TRBV12-3/TRBV12-4	TRBJ2-5	ASSFRPGETQY
TRBV28	TRBJ1-4	ASSFTEAKLF
TRBV13	TRBJ2-1	ASSAASGREIEQF
TRBV3-1/TRBV3-2	TRBJ2-3	ASSQDPLGTDTQY
TRBV24-1	TRBJ1-5	ATSVAGQFQPQH
TRBV7-9	TRBJ2-7	ASSFEERQY
TRBV13	TRBJ1-4	ASSMTATNEKLF
TRBV2	TRBJ2-3	ASSATSTDTQY
TRBV2	TRBJ2-7	ASSVGLEGSPNEQY